Detailed here is one TCR beta chain. Its specificity is unknown. Germline lookup yields CDR1 DFQATT and CDR2 SNEGSKA (reference sequence). The CDR3 has 18 amino acids. V was cut by 0 bases and J by 0 bases, with 19 bases left in between. This sample was taken from a study of human T cells and chemical hapten exposure. TCRdb redid the calling of the RACE reads with MiXCR, one entry per CDR3 protein. The repertoire holds 75,000 to 90,000 distinct CDR3 sequences, with 10% to 13% as singletons. General study results and limits: Clustering by CDR3 similarity yielded significantly more large clusters from expanded TCRs than controls. Given that the donors had alopecia, their immune response may differ from that seen in healthy people.

The time point is: patch test 1, 2 weeks after DPC sensitization. The treatment is: therapeutic diphenylcyclopropenone sensitization with weekly scalp DPC. The V call is TRBV20-1, the J call TRBJ2-3; D is possibly TRBD1 (6 bases). The TCR was taken from a woman between 45 and 65 years old with alopecia areata. Some clones in this sample may be carry-over from other donors' samples. Sequenced here: whole blood, sampled in connection with sensitization to the hapten diphenylcyclopropenone (DPC). The CDR3 nucleotides are TGCAGTGCTAGAGATGCTCGCCTAGGGGGAGTGAGCACAGATACGCAGTATTTT. It translates to CSARDARLGGVSTDTQYF.